This TCR beta chain was sequenced during a study of cytomegalovirus exposure and HLA in healthy donors. V was clipped by 2 bases and J by 4 bases; unmatched bases: 4. CDR3 length: 15 amino acids. Germline loops: CDR1 SGHDT, CDR2 YYEEEE. Study-wide results and caveats: Most TCR sequences proved rare, with some public TCRs found in many donors. A later analysis associated roughly 15,000 TCR beta sequences with HLA alleles at a 0.05 false discovery rate.

Notes on this clone: Antigen unknown.

Primers: 60 Vbeta forward and 13 Jbeta reverse. Generated by immunoSEQ multiplex PCR, the TCRdb table keeps only in-frame clones and is missing some. The sample includes 170,000 or so clones, more than 60% of them seen just once. This TCR derives from a woman aged 25-40 years in good health and CMV-seropositive. The chain uses TRBV5-6 and TRBJ2-3; 10 bases map to TRBD2. The sequenced sample was PBMCs. CDR3 loop: CASSFTSGNSDTQYF. CDR3 in DNA: TGTGCCAGCAGCTTTACTAGCGGGAACTCAGATACGCAGTATTTT.